The text below deals with one T cell receptor beta chain. Per the authors' pipeline: Nucleated cell number was recorded as an estimate derived from reference gene primer amplification. TCRdb's copy holds only in-frame clones and misses some; the assay was immunoSEQ multiplex PCR. V, J and clone size derive from that table, while D and trimming were established from the DNA sequence. This sample has about 280,000 clones; approximately 84% occur once, and the top ten carry 2.1%. Germline V CDR1 and CDR2: SEHNR, FQNEAQ (reference sequence). This CDR3 contains 14 residues. The junction had 8 bases not matched to a gene; V was cut back by 3 bases and J by 7 bases. These data are taken from a study of blood T cell repertoires in COVID-19. Study background: Acute and convalescent COVID-19 samples came from the United States, Italy and Spain. The analysed material was cDNA or gDNA that came from T cells, B-cell-depleted T cells, or PBMCs.

Sequencing was carried out using peripheral blood. The receptor comes from a woman aged 25 to 39 who had recovered from COVID-19. V is TRBV7-9 and J is TRBJ2-7; 8 bases fit TRBD1. In DNA form, the CDR3 reads TGTGCCAGCAGCTTTGGGCAGGGGGCTGCAGAGCAGTACTTC. Protein product: CASSFGQGAAEQYF.